The 18 T cell receptor beta chains listed next were all sequenced from one sample in a study of shared clonotypes between healthy human individuals. Libraries were prepared by immunoSEQ multiplex PCR; TCRdb keeps only in-frame clonotypes and omits some of them. The data contain 2 million to 3 million clones, approximately 93% of them seen just once; the ten biggest clones take up 0.35% to 0.45%. Sequencing used naive CD4+ T cells from PBMCs. Subset described: CD45RA+ positively selected. All receptors come from a man between 18 and 35 years old in good health. Some clones in this sample may be carry-over from other donors' samples.

CDR3 nucleotides: TGTGCCAGCCGCGGGGGCCCAGATACGCAGTATTTT. Translating it yields CASRGGPDTQYF. The gene calls are TRBV6-6 and TRBJ2-3; D is possibly TRBD2 (7 bases). The CDR3 covers 12 residues. CDR1 and CDR2 from the germline V gene are MNHNY and SVGAGI (reference sequence). Trimming removed 8 bases at V and 4 bases at J, with 10 bases between.

The rearrangement joins TRBV28 to TRBJ1-2; D is ambiguous. This CDR3 contains 13 residues. Trimming cost V 6 bases and J 8 bases, with 16 bases left between them. Germline CDR1 and CDR2: MDHEN and SYDVKM. The DNA of the CDR3 is TGTGCCAGCAGAAACGGCCCCGGCCGGGGCTACACCTTC. This sequence encodes CASRNGPGRGYTF.

The V call is TRBV11-2, the J call TRBJ1-1; 7 bases match TRBD1. The CDR3 runs 12 residues. Germline V lookup: CDR1 SGHAT, CDR2 FQNNGV. J lost 4 bases, V lost 4 bases, and 0 bases had no gene match. In nucleotides, the CDR3 is TGTGCCAGCAGCTCAGGGGGCACTGAAGCTTTCTTT. Translating it yields CASSSGGTEAFF.

This chain joins TRBV6-5 and TRBJ1-2; a possible D gene is TRBD1 (5 bases). CDR1 is MNHEY, CDR2 SVGAGI, per germline. The CDR3 spans 15 residues. Trimming pared 5 bases from V and 7 bases from J, leaving 20 bases between. CDR3 DNA sequence: TGTGCCAGCAGTAAAGGCCGGGGCTTCGTCGGTGGCTACACCTTC. Translated: CASSKGRGFVGGYTF.

The rearrangement uses TRBV5-1 and TRBJ2-2; D tentatively fits TRBD1 or TRBD2 (5 bases each). Germline CDR1 SGHRS, CDR2 YFSETQ. Trimming took off 0 bases at V and 0 bases at J, with 9 bases between the two ends. The CDR3 covers 16 residues. DNA of the CDR3: TGCGCCAGCAGCTTGGGGGGGTTCCCGAACACCGGGGAGCTGTTTTTT. Its translation: CASSLGGFPNTGELFF.

This chain uses TRBV6-1 with TRBJ2-3; TRBD2 aligns across 9 bases. Per the germline V gene, CDR1 is MNHNS and CDR2 is SASEGT. J gave up 6 bases and V 10 bases, and 5 bases lay outside the gene matches. The CDR3 loop spans 12 amino acids. The CDR3 loop reads CATGGLADTQYF. For the CDR3, the DNA is TGTGCCACCGGAGGACTAGCGGATACGCAGTATTTT.

This chain connects TRBV19 to TRBJ1-2; D not resolved. The V end lost 5 bases, the J end lost 8 bases, and 18 bases lay between the germline ends. The CDR3 loop spans 14 amino acids. CDR1 is LNHDA and CDR2 is SQIVND in the germline V gene (reference sequence). Here the CDR3 reads CASSDVRGRDGYTF. CDR3 nucleotide sequence: TGTGCCAGTAGTGATGTCCGAGGGCGAGACGGCTACACCTTC.

This clone was recorded only once. J is TRBJ2-2 and V is TRBV18; tentatively, D is TRBD2 (5 bases). The ends were cut back, 3 bases at V and 0 bases at J, with 8 bases in the middle. There are 15 residues in the CDR3. CDR1 KGHSH and CDR2 LQKENI come from the germline V gene. CDR3 loop: CASSPVAPNTGELFF. DNA of the CDR3: TGTGCCAGCTCACCGGTAGCGCCGAACACCGGGGAGCTGTTTTTT.

The rearrangement uses TRBV28 and TRBJ2-6; 8 bases map to TRBD1. This CDR3 has 16 amino acids. V shed 7 bases and J 3 bases; nucleotides not matched to a gene: 8. Germline V gene data show CDR1 as MDHEN and CDR2 as SYDVKM. CDR3 residues: CASKTGGSFGANVLTF. The CDR3 DNA reads TGTGCCAGCAAAACAGGGGGAAGTTTTGGGGCCAACGTCCTGACTTTC.

V usage is TRBV9 and J usage is TRBJ1-2; D gene uncertain. The germline V and J ends were trimmed by 1 base and 6 bases, with 25 bases remaining between them. Germline CDR1 is SGDLS and CDR2 is YYNGEE. CDR3 length equals 18 residues. Here the CDR3 reads CASSVSPSTRAERDGYTF. The DNA of the CDR3 is TGTGCCAGCAGCGTATCTCCCTCCACTAGGGCGGAACGTGATGGCTACACCTTC. Drawing the rest from reference TRBV9 and TRBJ1-2, the complete variable domain is DSGVTQTPKHLITATGQRVTLRCSPRSGDLSVYWYQQSLDQGLQFLIQYYNGEERAKGNILERFSAQQFPDLHSELNLSSLELGDSALYFCASSVSPSTRAERDGYTFGSGTRLTVV.

The V call is TRBV9, the J call TRBJ2-7, with a tentative D call TRBD1 (6 bases). V was trimmed by 4 bases and J by 7 bases, leaving 21 bases between them. Looked up from germline, CDR1 is SGDLS and CDR2 is YYNGEE. The length of the CDR3 is 15 residues. DNA for the CDR3: TGTGCCAGCAGCCCAAGGGGACACCAAGATCGGGAGCAGTACTTC. Amino acids: CASSPRGHQDREQYF.

In its sample, this clone was seen once. V gene TRBV5-5 combines with J gene TRBJ1-5; maybe TRBD1 (6 bases). Germline V gene data show CDR1 as SGHKS and CDR2 as YYEKEE (reference sequence). Trimming left V 3 bases short and J 0 bases short, with 10 bases between. The CDR3 contains 15 residues. The CDR3 DNA reads TGTGCCAGCAGCTCCAGGGGTATTAGCAATCAGCCCCAGCATTTT. As protein: CASSSRGISNQPQHF.

The chain is built from TRBV29-1 and TRBJ1-1; weak D call: TRBD1 (5 bases). Per germline, CDR1 SQVTM and CDR2 ANQGSEA. V dropped 5 bases and J dropped 4 bases, with 14 bases sitting between them. The CDR3 length is 13 residues. CDR3 loop: CSVLSRVGTEAFF. Here the CDR3 DNA reads TGCAGCGTTCTTAGCAGGGTTGGCACTGAAGCTTTCTTT.

The rearrangement links TRBV7-3 to TRBJ2-1; D may be TRBD1 or TRBD2 (5 bases each). V lost 0 bases and J 4 bases, leaving 10 bases between the germline ends. In germline, CDR1 is SGHTA, CDR2 FQGTGA. The CDR3 length is 15 residues. In DNA form, the CDR3 reads TGTGCCAGCAGCTTAACCGGGACGGCTTACAATGAGCAGTTCTTC. Amino acid sequence: CASSLTGTAYNEQFF.

The CDR3 region has the DNA TGTGCCAGCAGCGCCGCGCTAGCGGGAGGCACAGATACGCAGTATTTT. It encodes CASSAALAGGTDTQYF. This rearrangement joins TRBV9 to TRBJ2-3, with 10 bases matching TRBD2. Unmatched junction bases numbered 5, after V lost 3 bases and J lost 1 base. The CDR3 totals 16 residues. Germline V gene lookup returns CDR1 SGDLS and CDR2 YYNGEE. The full variable domain, its missing parts supplied by reference TRBV9 and TRBJ2-3, is DSGVTQTPKHLITATGQRVTLRCSPRSGDLSVYWYQQSLDQGLQFLIQYYNGEERAKGNILERFSAQQFPDLHSELNLSSLELGDSALYFCASSAALAGGTDTQYFGPGTRLTVL.

The rearrangement uses TRBV10-3 and TRBJ2-1, with D maybe TRBD2 (5 bases). V shed 6 bases and J shed 4 bases, with 19 bases lying between them. The CDR3 runs to 16 residues. Per the germline V gene, CDR1 is ENHRY and CDR2 is SYGVKD. The CDR3: CAISPRTSGLYNEQFF. CDR3 DNA: TGTGCCATCAGCCCCAGGACCAGCGGACTTTACAATGAGCAGTTCTTC.

The rearrangement joins TRBV5-1 to TRBJ2-5; D gene ambiguous. CDR1 is SGHRS and CDR2 is YFSETQ in the germline V gene. Between the trimmed V and J ends, which lost 4 bases and 1 base, there was a span of 8 bases. The CDR3 runs to 13 residues. CDR3 in amino acids: CASSAISQETQYF. CDR3 in DNA: TGCGCCAGCAGCGCCATCAGCCAAGAGACCCAGTACTTC.

The chain joins TRBV18 to TRBJ1-1, with D possibly being TRBD1 (6 bases). The length of the CDR3 is 15 residues. The V and J ends lost 3 bases and 3 bases respectively, with 14 bases between them. CDR1 is KGHSH and CDR2 is LQKENI in the germline V gene. The DNA of the CDR3 is TGTGCCAGCTCACCGATCACAGGGTTTGACACTGAAGCTTTCTTT. Amino acids: CASSPITGFDTEAFF.